The 15 T cell receptor beta chains below come from one sample, sequenced in a study of PD-1 blockade in mismatch repair-deficient tumors. Assay used: immunoSEQ multiplex PCR; TCRdb lists only in-frame clones, some missing. The repertoire holds some 70,000 clones, with approximately 78% as singletons. This specimen consisted of peripheral blood, obtained 2 weeks after starting pembrolizumab. These TCRs come from an adult with mismatch repair-deficient cancer.

The chain carries TRBV4-1 and TRBJ2-6; D unclear. From germline, CDR1 is MGHRA and CDR2 YSYEKL. V lost 5 bases to trimming and J lost 0 bases, with 20 bases between them. The CDR3 sequence is 19 residues long. CDR3: CASSELGGKSYSGANVLTF. In DNA, the CDR3 is TGCGCCAGCAGCGAGCTGGGCGGCAAATCATACTCTGGGGCCAACGTCCTGACTTTC.

The rearrangement joins TRBV19 to TRBJ2-7; D perhaps matches TRBD2 (5 bases). Germline V lookup: CDR1 LNHDA, CDR2 SQIVND (reference sequence). V lost 3 bases to trimming and J lost 2 bases, with 8 bases between them. The CDR3 sequence is 13 residues long. CDR3 loop: CASSMDGAYEQYF. Written as DNA, the CDR3 is TGTGCCAGTAGTATGGACGGGGCCTACGAGCAGTACTTC.

The gene calls are TRBV5-4 and TRBJ2-6; 9 nucleotides align to TRBD2. Trimming at V came to 3 bases and at J to 4 bases, leaving 8 bases not matched to a gene. This CDR3 region has 17 residues. Germline V lookup: CDR1 SGHNT, CDR2 YYREEE (reference sequence). The CDR3 loop is CASSSLAGYPGANVLTF. In DNA, the CDR3 is TGTGCCAGCAGCTCACTAGCGGGCTACCCCGGGGCCAACGTCCTGACTTTC.

V gene TRBV5-1 combines with J gene TRBJ1-4; TRBD1 aligns across 7 bases. The CDR3 loop spans 15 amino acids. In germline, CDR1 is SGHRS, CDR2 YFSETQ. V lost 1 base and J lost 8; bases outside the gene matches: 8. The CDR3 reads CASSLMAGGKEKLFF. DNA of the CDR3: TGCGCCAGCAGCTTGATGGCAGGGGGAAAGGAAAAACTGTTTTTT.

This clone turned up a few times. V is TRBV5-1 and J is TRBJ2-7; D possibly uses TRBD1 or TRBD2 (5 bases each). CDR3 length: 15 residues. Germline V CDR1 and CDR2: SGHRS, YFSETQ. V was trimmed by 1 base and J by 1 base, leaving 12 bases between them. CDR3: CASSLRSGSSYEQYF. For the CDR3, the DNA is TGCGCCAGCAGCTTGCGGTCAGGGAGTTCCTACGAGCAGTACTTC.

The chain carries TRBV28 and TRBJ1-1, with no clear D. The germline CDR1 and CDR2 sequences are MDHEN and SYDVKM. V gave up 3 bases and J gave up 3 bases, with 8 bases separating them. The CDR3 is 13 amino acids. CDR3 protein: CASSFPAHTEAFF. In nucleotides, the CDR3 is TGTGCCAGCAGTTTCCCCGCCCACACTGAAGCTTTCTTT.

This clone occurred a few times. This rearrangement joins TRBV2 to TRBJ2-1; D remains unclear. Looked up from germline, CDR1 is SNHLY and CDR2 is FYNNEI. V lost 2 bases, J lost 2 bases, and 7 bases lay in between. The CDR3 covers 14 residues. The CDR3 DNA reads TGTGCCAGCAGTGAATATGGAGCCTACAATGAGCAGTTCTTC. This translates into CASSEYGAYNEQFF.

The CDR3 region is CSVVSRVFDEQYF. CDR3 nucleotides: TGCAGCGTTGTAAGCCGGGTCTTCGACGAGCAGTACTTC. V and J are TRBV29-1 and TRBJ2-7; no definite D call. CDR3 length: 13 amino acids. V lost 4 bases to trimming and J lost 5 bases, with 15 bases between them. CDR1 and CDR2 (germline): SQVTM, ANQGSEA.

The rearrangement uses TRBV7-3 and TRBJ2-1; TRBD1 agrees at 7 bases. Looked up from germline, CDR1 is SGHTA and CDR2 is FQGTGA. The CDR3 sequence is 15 residues long. The V and J ends lost 5 bases and 2 bases, in that order; junction bases with no gene match: 6. CDR3 sequence (DNA): TGTGCCAGCAGCCCTCGGGACAGCCCCTACAATGAGCAGTTCTTC. Amino acid sequence: CASSPRDSPYNEQFF.

There are a few counts of this clone. The rearrangement links TRBV27 to TRBJ1-2; maybe TRBD1 (6 bases). The CDR3 contains 13 residues. Germline loops: CDR1 MNHEY, CDR2 SMNVEV (reference sequence). V was pared by 4 bases and J by 4 bases, with 10 bases between. The CDR3 is CASSSQGSYGYTF. The CDR3 DNA is TGTGCCAGCAGTTCCCAGGGGTCCTATGGCTACACCTTC.

The rearrangement links TRBV7-8 to TRBJ2-7; D possibly corresponds to TRBD1 (7 bases). V dropped 7 bases and J dropped 9 bases, with 25 bases sitting between them. CDR3 size: 15 residues. The germline gives CDR1 SGHVS, CDR2 FQNEAQ. CDR3 DNA sequence: TGTGCCAGCATTGATCTGGGACAGTGGGGGGTAGGGCAGTACTTC. Translation gives CASIDLGQWGVGQYF.

This clone was seen once. The V gene is TRBV5-6, the J gene TRBJ2-5; TRBD1 is a possible D gene (5 bases). This CDR3 is built from 15 residues. CDR1 and CDR2 from the germline V gene are SGHDT and YYEEEE. Trimming removed 0 bases from V and 1 base from J, with 10 bases in between. The CDR3 is CASSLASGIQETQYF. Written as DNA, the CDR3 is TGTGCCAGCAGCTTGGCTTCAGGGATCCAAGAGACCCAGTACTTC.

A few counts support this clone. A far larger clone is only one base removed, so a read error is likely. The same CDR3 also results from other DNA sequences found in this sample. The chain is built from TRBV4-1 and TRBJ1-3; maybe TRBD1 (6 bases). CDR1 MGHRA and CDR2 YSYEKL come from the germline V gene. The CDR3 is made up of 15 amino acids. V lost 0 bases to trimming and J lost 4 bases, with 10 bases between them. CDR3 sequence: CASSQDEGGGNTIYF. As DNA, the CDR3 is TGCGCCAGCAGCCAAGATGAGGGGGGAGGAAACACCATATATTTT.

The V call is TRBV19, the J call TRBJ2-1, with 7 bases fitting TRBD2. CDR1 is LNHDA, CDR2 SQIVND, per germline (reference sequence). The CDR3 runs to 15 residues. Unmatched junction bases numbered 7, after V lost 0 bases and J lost 8 bases. The CDR3 DNA reads TGTGCCAGTAGTATAGATCCCCAACTAGCGTATGAGCAGTTCTTC. Translating it yields CASSIDPQLAYEQFF. Full variable domain (remainder filled in from reference TRBV19 and TRBJ2-1): DGGITQSPKYLFRKEGQNVTLSCEQNLNHDAMYWYRQDPGQGLRLIYYSQIVNDFQKGDIAEGYSVSREKKESFPLTVTSAQKNPTAFYLCASSIDPQLAYEQFFGPGTRLTVL.

V usage is TRBV5-6 and J usage is TRBJ2-4; D perhaps matches TRBD2 (6 bases). V dropped 4 bases and J dropped 7 bases, with 18 bases sitting between them. The CDR3 is 15 residues long. Germline CDR1 is SGHDT and CDR2 is YYEEEE. This chain's CDR3 is CASSPPGAVENIQYF. DNA for the CDR3: TGTGCCAGCAGCCCTCCGGGAGCAGTGGAGAACATTCAGTACTTC.